The clone carrying this T cell receptor beta chain has a count of ten or more. Its antigen is as yet unknown. The data were obtained in a study of T-cell reconstitution after alpha-beta-depleted transplantation in children. Construction of the TCRbeta library involved unique molecular identifiers. TCRdb fed the PCR reads into MiXCR, producing one record per CDR3 protein. Among around 580,000 distinct CDR3 sequences, under 25% were seen once, and the ten largest hold roughly 13%. This CDR3 spans 15 amino acids. Germline V lookup: CDR1 MNHNS, CDR2 SASEGT. Trimming left V 6 bases short and J 5 bases short, with 19 bases between. The study's findings and limits: There were some patients whose high TCRbeta diversity at day 60 came from surviving recipient T cells and thymic progenitors.

The sequence came from a boy under three years old who had a stem cell transplant for acute myeloid leukemia, so the T cells may come from the graft donor. The sequences come from PBMCs, mostly from graft donor cells, collected 360 days after TCRalphabeta/CD19-depleted stem cell transplant. V and J are TRBV6-1 and TRBJ2-5; D unresolved. Here the CDR3 DNA reads TGTGCCAGCAGGCAGACTCATGGGTCTCTCGAGACCCAGTACTTC. Protein sequence: CASRQTHGSLETQYF.